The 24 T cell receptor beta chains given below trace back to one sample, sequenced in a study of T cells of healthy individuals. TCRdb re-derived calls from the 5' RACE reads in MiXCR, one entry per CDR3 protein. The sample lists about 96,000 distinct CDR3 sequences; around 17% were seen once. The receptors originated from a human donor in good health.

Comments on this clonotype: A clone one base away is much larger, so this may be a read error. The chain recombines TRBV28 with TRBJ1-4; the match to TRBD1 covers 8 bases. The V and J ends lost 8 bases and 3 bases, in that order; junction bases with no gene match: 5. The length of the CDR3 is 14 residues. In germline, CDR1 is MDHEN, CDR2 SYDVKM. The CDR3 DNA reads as TGTGCCAGCCATGGGGACAGGCCTAATGAAAAACTGTTTTTT. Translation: CASHGDRPNEKLFF.

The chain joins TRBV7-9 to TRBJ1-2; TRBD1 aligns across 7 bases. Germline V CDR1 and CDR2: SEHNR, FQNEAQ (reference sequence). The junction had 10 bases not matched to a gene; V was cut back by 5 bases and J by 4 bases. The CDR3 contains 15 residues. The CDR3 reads CASSTRTGEVYGYTF. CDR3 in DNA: TGTGCCAGCAGCACACGGACAGGAGAGGTCTATGGCTACACCTTC.

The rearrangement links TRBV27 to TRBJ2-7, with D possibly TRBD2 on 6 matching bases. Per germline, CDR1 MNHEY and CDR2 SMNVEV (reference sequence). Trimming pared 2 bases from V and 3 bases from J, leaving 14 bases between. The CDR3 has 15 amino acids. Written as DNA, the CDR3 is TGTGCCAGCAGTTTAATCCAGGAGGGGATCTACGAGCAGTACTTC. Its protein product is CASSLIQEGIYEQYF.

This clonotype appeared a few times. The DNA for the CDR3 is TGTGCCAGCAGCCGAGTGGCGAACACTGAAGCTTTCTTT. Its translation is CASSRVANTEAFF. The rearrangement joins TRBV3-1 to TRBJ1-1; no clear D gene. Germline CDR1 LGHDT, CDR2 YNNKEL (reference sequence). The CDR3 length is 13 residues. V dropped 4 bases and J dropped 1 base, with 7 bases sitting between them.

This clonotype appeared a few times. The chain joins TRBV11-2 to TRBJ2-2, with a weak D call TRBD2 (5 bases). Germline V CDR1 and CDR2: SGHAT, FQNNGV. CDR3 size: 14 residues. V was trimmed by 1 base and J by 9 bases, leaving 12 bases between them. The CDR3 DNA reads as TGTGCCAGCAGCTTAGGAGAGGAGGCCAGGGAGCTGTTTTTT. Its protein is CASSLGEEARELFF.

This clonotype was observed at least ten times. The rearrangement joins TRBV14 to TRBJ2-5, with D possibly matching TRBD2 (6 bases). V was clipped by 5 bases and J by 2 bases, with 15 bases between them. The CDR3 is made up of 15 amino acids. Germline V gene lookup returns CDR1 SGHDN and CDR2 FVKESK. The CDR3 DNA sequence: TGTGCCAGCAGCGAGGTCGGGGGTCGACAAGAGACCCAGTACTTC. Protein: CASSEVGGRQETQYF. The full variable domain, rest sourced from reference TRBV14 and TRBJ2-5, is EAGVTQFPSHSVIEKGQTVTLRCDPISGHDNLYWYRRVMGKEIKFLLHFVKESKQDESGMPNNRFLAERTGGTYSTLKVQPAELEDSGVYFCASSEVGGRQETQYFGPGTRLLVL.

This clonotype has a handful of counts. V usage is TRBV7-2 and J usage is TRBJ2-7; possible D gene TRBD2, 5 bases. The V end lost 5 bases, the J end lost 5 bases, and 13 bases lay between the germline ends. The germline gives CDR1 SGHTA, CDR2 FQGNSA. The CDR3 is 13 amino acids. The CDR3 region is CASSARSEDEQYF. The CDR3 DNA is TGTGCCAGCAGCGCCCGTAGCGAGGACGAGCAGTACTTC.

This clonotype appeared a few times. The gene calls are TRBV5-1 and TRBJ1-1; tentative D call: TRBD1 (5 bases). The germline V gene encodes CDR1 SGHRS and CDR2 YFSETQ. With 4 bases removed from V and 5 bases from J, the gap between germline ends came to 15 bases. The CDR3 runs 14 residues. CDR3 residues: CASSHARDATEAFF. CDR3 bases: TGCGCCAGCAGCCACGCCAGGGATGCGACTGAAGCTTTCTTT.

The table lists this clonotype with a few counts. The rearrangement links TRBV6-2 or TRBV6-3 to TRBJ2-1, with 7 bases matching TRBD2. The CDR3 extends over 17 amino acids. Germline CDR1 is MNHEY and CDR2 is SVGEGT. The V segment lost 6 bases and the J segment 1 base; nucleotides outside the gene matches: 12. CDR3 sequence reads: CASSRGLLAASYNEQFF. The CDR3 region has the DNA TGTGCCAGCAGCCGGGGCCTCCTAGCGGCGTCCTACAATGAGCAGTTCTTC.

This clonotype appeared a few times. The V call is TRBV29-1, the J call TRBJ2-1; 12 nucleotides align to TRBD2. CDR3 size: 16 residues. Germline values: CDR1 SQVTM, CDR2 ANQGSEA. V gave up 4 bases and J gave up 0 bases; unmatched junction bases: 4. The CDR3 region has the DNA TGCAGCGTTGCGAGACTAGCGGGAGACTCCTACAATGAGCAGTTCTTC. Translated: CSVARLAGDSYNEQFF.

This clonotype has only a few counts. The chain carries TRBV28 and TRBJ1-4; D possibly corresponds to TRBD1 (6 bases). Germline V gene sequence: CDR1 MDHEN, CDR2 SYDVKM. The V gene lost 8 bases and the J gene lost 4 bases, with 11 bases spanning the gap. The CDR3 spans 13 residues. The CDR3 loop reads CASEGQRNEKLFF. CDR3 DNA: TGTGCCAGCGAAGGACAGCGTAATGAAAAACTGTTTTTT.

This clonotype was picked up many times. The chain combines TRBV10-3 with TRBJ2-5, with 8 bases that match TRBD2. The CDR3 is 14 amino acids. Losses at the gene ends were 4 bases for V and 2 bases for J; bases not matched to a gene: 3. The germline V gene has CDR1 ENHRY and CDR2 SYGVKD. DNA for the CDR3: TGTGCCATCAGTGCCGGGGGGGAGCAAGAGACCCAGTACTTC. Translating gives CAISAGGEQETQYF.

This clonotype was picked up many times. The CDR3 coding sequence is TGTGCCAGCAGCGCTACAGGGGGCTACAATGAGCAGTTCTTC. It is translated as CASSATGGYNEQFF. The chain is built from TRBV6-4 and TRBJ2-1; 8 bases agree with TRBD1. J was trimmed by 3 bases and V by 6 bases; bases with no gene match: 4. Germline values: CDR1 MRHNA, CDR2 SNTAGT. The CDR3 covers 14 residues.

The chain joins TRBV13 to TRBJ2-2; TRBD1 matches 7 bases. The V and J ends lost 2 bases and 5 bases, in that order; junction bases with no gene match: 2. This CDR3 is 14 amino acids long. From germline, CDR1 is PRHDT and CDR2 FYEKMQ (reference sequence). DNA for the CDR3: TGTGCCAGCAGCTTAACAGGGGAAACCGGGGAGCTGTTTTTT. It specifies CASSLTGETGELFF.

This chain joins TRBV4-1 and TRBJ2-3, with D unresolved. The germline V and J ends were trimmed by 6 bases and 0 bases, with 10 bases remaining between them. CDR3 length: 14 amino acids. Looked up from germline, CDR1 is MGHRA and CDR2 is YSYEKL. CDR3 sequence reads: CASSTSPSTDTQYF. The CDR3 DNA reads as TGCGCCAGCAGTACAAGTCCGAGCACAGATACGCAGTATTTT.

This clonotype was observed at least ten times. The CDR3 sequence is CSVVEMLGLATLSEQFF. In DNA, the CDR3 is TGCAGCGTTGTTGAAATGTTGGGACTAGCGACCCTCAGTGAGCAGTTCTTC. The rearrangement links TRBV29-1 to TRBJ2-1, with 10 bases aligning to TRBD2. Germline CDR1 reads SQVTM; CDR2 reads ANQGSEA. The CDR3 runs to 17 residues. After removal of 4 bases from V and 9 bases from J, the junction contained 18 bases not matched to a gene.

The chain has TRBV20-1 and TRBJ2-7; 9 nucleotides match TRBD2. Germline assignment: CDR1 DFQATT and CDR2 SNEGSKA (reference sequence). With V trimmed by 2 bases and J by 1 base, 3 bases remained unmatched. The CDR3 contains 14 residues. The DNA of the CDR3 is TGCAGTGCTAGATCTAGCGGGGATTCCTACGAGCAGTACTTC. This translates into CSARSSGDSYEQYF.

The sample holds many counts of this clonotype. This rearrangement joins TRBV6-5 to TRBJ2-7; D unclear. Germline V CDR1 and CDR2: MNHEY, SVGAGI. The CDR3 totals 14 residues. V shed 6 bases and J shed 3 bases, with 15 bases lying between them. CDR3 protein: CASSRTVVGYEQYF. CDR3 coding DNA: TGTGCCAGCAGCCGGACCGTTGTAGGCTACGAGCAGTACTTC.

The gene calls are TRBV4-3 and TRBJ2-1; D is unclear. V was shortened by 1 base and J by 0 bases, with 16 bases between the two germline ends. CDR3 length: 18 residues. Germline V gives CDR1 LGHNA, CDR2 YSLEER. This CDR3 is CASSQGKPGYSSYNEQFF. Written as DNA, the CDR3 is TGCGCCAGCAGCCAAGGAAAGCCTGGCTACAGCTCCTACAATGAGCAGTTCTTC.

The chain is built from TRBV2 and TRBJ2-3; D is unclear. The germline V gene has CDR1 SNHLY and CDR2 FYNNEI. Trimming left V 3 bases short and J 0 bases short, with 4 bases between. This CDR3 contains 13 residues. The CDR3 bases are TGTGCCAGCAGTGATGGCAGCACAGATACGCAGTATTTT. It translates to CASSDGSTDTQYF.

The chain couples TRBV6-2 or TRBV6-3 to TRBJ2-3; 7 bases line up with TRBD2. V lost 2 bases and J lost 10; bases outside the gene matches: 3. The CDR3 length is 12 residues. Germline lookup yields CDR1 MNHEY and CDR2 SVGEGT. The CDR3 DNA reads TGTGCCAGCAGTTACGGGGGGGGTCCGCAGTATTTT. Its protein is CASSYGGGPQYF.

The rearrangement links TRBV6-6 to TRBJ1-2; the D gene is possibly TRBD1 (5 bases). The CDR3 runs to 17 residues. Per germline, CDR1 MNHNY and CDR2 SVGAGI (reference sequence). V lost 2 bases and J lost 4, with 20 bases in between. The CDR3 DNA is TGTGCCAGCAGTTACGCTGTCTCAGGGCTGCCAGTCTATGGCTACACCTTC. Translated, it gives CASSYAVSGLPVYGYTF.

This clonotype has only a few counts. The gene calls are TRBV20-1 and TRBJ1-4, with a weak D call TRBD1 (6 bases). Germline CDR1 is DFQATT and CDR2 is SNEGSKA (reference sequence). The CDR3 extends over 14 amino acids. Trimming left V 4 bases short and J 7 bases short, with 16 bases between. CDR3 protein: CSAIFGGITEKLFF. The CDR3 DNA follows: TGCAGTGCTATATTTGGGGGCATTACTGAAAAACTGTTTTTT.

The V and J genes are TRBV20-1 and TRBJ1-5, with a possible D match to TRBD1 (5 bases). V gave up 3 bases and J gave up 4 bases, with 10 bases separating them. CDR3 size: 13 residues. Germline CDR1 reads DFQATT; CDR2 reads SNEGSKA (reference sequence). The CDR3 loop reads CSARPQGNQPQHF. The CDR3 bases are TGCAGTGCTAGGCCCCAGGGTAATCAGCCCCAGCATTTT.